This section outlines one TCR beta chain sequence together with its context. The germline V gene has CDR1 MNHNY and CDR2 SVGAGI (reference sequence). CDR3 length: 13 amino acids. V was pared by 4 bases and J by 10 bases, with 16 bases between. This record comes from a study of blood T cell repertoires in COVID-19. Authors' analysis steps: Amplification of reference gene primers provided the estimated nucleated cell counts. The repertoire was sequenced with immunoSEQ multiplex PCR; TCRdb's copy has only in-frame clones and lacks some. D and trimming come from the DNA, and the V and J calls and clone size come from that table. The top ten clones hold roughly 5.7% of a sample with around 190,000 clones, roughly 80% of them seen once.

The chain combines TRBV6-6 with TRBJ1-1; D gene uncertain. Material for sequencing was peripheral blood. This receptor was obtained from a woman aged 40-49 years with COVID-19, enrolled during active disease. The DNA for the CDR3 is TGTGCCAGCAGTTTAAGGCCTCGGGATGGAGCTTTCTTT. Translated: CASSLRPRDGAFF.